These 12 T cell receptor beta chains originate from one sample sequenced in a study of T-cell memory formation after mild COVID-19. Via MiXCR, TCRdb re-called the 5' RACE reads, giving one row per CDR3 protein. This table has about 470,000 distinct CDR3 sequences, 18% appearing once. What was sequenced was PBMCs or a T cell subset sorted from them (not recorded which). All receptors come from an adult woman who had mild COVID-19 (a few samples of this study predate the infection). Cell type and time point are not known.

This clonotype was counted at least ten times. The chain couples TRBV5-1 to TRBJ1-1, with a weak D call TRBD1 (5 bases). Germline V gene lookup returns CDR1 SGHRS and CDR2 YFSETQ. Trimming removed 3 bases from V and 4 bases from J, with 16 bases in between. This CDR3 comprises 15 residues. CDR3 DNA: TGCGCCAGCAGCTCGGAGGGGTCCCGGAGCACTGAAGCTTTCTTT. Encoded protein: CASSSEGSRSTEAFF.

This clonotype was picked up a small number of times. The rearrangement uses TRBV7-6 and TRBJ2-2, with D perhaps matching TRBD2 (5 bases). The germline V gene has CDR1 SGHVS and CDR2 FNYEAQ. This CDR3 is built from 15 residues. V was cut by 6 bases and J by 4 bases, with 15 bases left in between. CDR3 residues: CASRQGLAGTGELFF. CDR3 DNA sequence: TGTGCCAGCAGGCAAGGACTTGCTGGCACCGGGGAGCTGTTTTTT. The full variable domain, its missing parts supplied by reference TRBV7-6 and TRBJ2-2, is GAGVSQSPRYKVTKRGQDVALRCDPISGHVSLYWYRQALGQGPEFLTYFNYEAQQDKSGLPNDRFSAERPEGSISTLTIQRTEQRDSAMYRCASRQGLAGTGELFFGEGSRLTVL.

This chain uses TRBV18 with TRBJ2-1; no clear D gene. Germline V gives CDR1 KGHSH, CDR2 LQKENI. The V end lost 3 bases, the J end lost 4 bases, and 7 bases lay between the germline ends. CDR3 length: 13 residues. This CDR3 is CASSPIRYNEQFF. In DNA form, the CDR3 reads TGTGCCAGCTCACCGATTCGTTACAATGAGCAGTTCTTC.

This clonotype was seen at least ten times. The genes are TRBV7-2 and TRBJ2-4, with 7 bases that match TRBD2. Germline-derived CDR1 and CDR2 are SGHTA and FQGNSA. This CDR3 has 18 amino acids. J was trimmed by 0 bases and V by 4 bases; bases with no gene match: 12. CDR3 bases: TGTGCCAGCAGCTCCGATCGAGCGGGGACCCTAGCCAAAAACATTCAGTACTTC. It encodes CASSSDRAGTLAKNIQYF.

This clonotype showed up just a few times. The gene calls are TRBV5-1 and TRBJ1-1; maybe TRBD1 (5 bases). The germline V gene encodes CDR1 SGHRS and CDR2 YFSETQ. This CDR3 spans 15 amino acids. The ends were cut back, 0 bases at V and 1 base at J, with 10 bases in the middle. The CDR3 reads CASSLAGTENTEAFF. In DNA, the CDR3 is TGCGCCAGCAGCTTGGCCGGGACGGAGAACACTGAAGCTTTCTTT.

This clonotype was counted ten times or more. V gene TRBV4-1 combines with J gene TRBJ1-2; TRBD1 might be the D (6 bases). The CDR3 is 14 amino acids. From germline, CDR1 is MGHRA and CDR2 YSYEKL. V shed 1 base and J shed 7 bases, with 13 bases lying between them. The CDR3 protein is CASSQGGGFGGYTF. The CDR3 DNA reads TGCGCCAGCAGCCAAGGAGGGGGTTTCGGTGGCTACACCTTC.

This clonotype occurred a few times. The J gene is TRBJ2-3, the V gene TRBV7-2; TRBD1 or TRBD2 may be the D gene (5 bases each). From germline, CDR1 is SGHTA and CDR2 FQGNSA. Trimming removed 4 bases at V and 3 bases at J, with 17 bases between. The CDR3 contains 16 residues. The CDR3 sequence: CASSYRSTRQTDTQYF. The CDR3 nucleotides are TGTGCCAGCAGCTATAGGTCCACTAGACAGACAGATACGCAGTATTTT.

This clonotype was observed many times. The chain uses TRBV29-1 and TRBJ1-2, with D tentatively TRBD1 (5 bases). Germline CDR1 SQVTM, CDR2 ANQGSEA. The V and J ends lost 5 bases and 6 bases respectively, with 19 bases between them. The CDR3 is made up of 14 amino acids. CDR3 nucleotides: TGCAGCGTTTTTGAATCAGGGAGTGTTGATGGCTACACCTTC. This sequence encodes CSVFESGSVDGYTF.

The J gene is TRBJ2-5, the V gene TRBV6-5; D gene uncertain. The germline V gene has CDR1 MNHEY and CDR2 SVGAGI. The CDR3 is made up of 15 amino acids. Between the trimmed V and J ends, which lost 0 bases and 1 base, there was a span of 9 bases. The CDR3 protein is CASSYSLRTQETQYF. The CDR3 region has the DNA TGTGCCAGCAGTTACTCGCTCAGGACCCAAGAGACCCAGTACTTC.

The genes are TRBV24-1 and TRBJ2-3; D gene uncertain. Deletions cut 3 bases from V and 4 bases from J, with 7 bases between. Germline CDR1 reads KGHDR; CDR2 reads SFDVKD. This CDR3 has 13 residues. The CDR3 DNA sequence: TGTGCCACCAGTGATGGCCCCGCAGATACGCAGTATTTT. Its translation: CATSDGPADTQYF.

CDR3 residues: CASREGLASDTQYF. The CDR3, as DNA: TGTGCCAGCAGAGAGGGACTAGCGTCGGATACGCAGTATTTT. The chain uses TRBV2 and TRBJ2-3, with 10 positions matching TRBD2. The CDR3 runs 14 residues. After removal of 6 bases from V and 6 bases from J, the junction contained 6 bases not matched to a gene. Germline values: CDR1 SNHLY, CDR2 FYNNEI.

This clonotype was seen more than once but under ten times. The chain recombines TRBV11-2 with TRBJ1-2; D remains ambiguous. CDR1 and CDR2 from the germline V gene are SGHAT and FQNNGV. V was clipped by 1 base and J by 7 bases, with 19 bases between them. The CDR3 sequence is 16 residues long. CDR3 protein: CASSLATEAGSGGYTF. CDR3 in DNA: TGTGCCAGCAGCTTAGCAACCGAGGCCGGGTCCGGTGGCTACACCTTC.